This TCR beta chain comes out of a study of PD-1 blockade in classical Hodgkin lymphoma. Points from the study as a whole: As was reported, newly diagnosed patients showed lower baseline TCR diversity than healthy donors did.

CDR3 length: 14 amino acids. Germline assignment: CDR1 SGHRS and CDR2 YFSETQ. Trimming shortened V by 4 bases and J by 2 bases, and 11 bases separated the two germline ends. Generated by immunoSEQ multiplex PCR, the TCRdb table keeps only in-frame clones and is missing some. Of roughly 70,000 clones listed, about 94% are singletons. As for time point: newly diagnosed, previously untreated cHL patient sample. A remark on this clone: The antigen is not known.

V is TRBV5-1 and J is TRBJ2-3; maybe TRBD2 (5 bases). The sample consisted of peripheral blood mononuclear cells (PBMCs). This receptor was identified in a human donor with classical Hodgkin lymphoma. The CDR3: CASSVGEFTDTQYF. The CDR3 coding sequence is TGCGCCAGCAGCGTCGGGGAATTCACAGATACGCAGTATTTT.